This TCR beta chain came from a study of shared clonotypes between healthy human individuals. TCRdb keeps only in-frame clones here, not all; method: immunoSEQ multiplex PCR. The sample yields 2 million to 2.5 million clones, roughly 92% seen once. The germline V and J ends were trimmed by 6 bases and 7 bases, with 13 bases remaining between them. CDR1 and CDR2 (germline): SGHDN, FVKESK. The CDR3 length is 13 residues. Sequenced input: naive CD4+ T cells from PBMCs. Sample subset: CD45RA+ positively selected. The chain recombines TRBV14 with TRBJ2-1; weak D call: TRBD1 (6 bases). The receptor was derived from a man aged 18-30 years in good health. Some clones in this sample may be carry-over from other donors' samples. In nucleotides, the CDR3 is TGTGCCAGCAGGGTGGGGGCATATAATGAGCAGTTCTTC. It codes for CASRVGAYNEQFF. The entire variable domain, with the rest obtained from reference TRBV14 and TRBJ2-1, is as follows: EAGVTQFPSHSVIEKGQTVTLRCDPISGHDNLYWYRRVMGKEIKFLLHFVKESKQDESGMPNNRFLAERTGGTYSTLKVQPAELEDSGVYFCASRVGAYNEQFFGPGTRLTVL.